One TCR beta chain is described in this entry. The antigen remains unidentified. The data are from a study of shared clonotypes between healthy human individuals. There are 13 residues in the CDR3. The germline V and J ends were trimmed by 3 bases and 8 bases, with 10 bases remaining between them. Germline lookup yields CDR1 MNHNS and CDR2 SASEGT. TCRdb's table, derived via immunoSEQ multiplex PCR, lists solely in-frame clones and lacks some. Among 2,500,000 or so clones listed, under 95% were seen once. Whole-study findings and limits: Around 5% was the fraction of naive CD4 clonotypes found shared across a few donors. For sorted subsets, rarefaction showed incomplete sequencing despite large depth.

The clonotype originates from a man between 18 and 35 years old in good health. Some clones in this sample may be carry-over from other donors' samples. What was sequenced was naive CD4+ T cells from PBMCs. The subset here: CD45RA+ positively selected. This chain connects TRBV6-1 to TRBJ1-4; TRBD1 might be the D (5 bases). This CDR3 reads CASSDGGGEKLFF. Written as DNA, the CDR3 is TGTGCCAGCAGTGATGGGGGTGGGGAAAAACTGTTTTTT.